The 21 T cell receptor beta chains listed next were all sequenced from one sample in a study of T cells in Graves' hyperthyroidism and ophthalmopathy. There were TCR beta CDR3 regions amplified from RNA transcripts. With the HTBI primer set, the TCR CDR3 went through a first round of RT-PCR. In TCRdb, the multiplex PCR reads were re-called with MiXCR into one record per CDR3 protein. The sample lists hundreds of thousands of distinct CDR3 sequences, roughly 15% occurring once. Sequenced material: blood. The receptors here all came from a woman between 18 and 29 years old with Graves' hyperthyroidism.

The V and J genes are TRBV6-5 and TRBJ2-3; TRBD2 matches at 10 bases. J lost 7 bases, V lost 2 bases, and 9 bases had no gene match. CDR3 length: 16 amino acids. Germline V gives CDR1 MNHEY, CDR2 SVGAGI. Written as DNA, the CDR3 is TGTGCCAGCAGTTACCTTTGGGCTAGCGGGAGAAATACGCAGTATTTT. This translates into CASSYLWASGRNTQYF.

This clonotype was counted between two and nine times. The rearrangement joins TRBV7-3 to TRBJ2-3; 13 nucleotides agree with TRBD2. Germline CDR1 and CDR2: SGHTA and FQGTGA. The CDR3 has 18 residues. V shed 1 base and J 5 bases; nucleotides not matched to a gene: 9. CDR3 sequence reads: CASSLNPALAGGRDTQYF. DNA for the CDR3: TGTGCCAGCAGCTTAAATCCCGCACTAGCGGGAGGGAGAGATACGCAGTATTTT. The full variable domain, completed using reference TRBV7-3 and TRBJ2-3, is GAGVSQTPSNKVTEKGKYVELRCDPISGHTALYWYRQSLGQGPEFLIYFQGTGAADDSGLPNDRFFAVRPEGSVSTLKIQRTERGDSAVYLCASSLNPALAGGRDTQYFGPGTRLTVL.

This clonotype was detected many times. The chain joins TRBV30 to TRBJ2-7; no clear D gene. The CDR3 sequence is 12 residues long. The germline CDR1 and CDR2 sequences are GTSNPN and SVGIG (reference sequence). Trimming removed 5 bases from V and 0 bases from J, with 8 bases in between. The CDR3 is CAWGDASYEQYF. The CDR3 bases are TGTGCCTGGGGTGACGCCTCCTACGAGCAGTACTTC. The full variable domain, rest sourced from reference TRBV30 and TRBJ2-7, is SQTIHQWPATLVQPVGSPLSLECTVEGTSNPNLYWYRQAAGRGLQLLFYSVGIGQISSEVPQNLSASRPQDRQFILSSKKLLLSDSGFYLCAWGDASYEQYFGPGTRLTVT.

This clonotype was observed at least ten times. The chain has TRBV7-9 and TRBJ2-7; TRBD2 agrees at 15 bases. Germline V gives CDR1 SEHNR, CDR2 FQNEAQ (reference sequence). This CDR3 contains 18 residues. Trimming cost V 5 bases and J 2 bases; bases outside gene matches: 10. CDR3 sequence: CASSQRGTSGRRTYEQYF. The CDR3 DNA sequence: TGTGCCAGCAGCCAGCGGGGGACTAGCGGGAGGAGAACCTACGAGCAGTACTTC. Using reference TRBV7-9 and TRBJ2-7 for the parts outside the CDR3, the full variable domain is DTGVSQNPRHKITKRGQNVTFRCDPISEHNRLYWYRQTLGQGPEFLTYFQNEAQLEKSRLLSDRFSAERPKGSFSTLEIQRTEQGDSAMYLCASSQRGTSGRRTYEQYFGPGTRLTVT.

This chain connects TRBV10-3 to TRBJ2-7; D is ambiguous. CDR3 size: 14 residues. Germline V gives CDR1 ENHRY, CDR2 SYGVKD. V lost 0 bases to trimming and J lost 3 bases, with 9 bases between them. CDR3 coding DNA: TGTGCCATCAGTGAGTCGGACGGAGTCTACGAGCAGTACTTC. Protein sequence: CAISESDGVYEQYF.

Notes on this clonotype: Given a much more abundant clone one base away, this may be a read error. The CDR3 DNA follows: TGTGCCAGCAGTTACACGGACTATGGCTACACCTTC. Translation: CASSYTDYGYTF. The V call is TRBV6-2 or TRBV6-3, the J call TRBJ1-2; no firm D call. Germline loops: CDR1 MNHEY, CDR2 SVGEGT. CDR3 length: 12 amino acids. V lost 2 bases, J lost 3 bases, and 4 bases lay in between.

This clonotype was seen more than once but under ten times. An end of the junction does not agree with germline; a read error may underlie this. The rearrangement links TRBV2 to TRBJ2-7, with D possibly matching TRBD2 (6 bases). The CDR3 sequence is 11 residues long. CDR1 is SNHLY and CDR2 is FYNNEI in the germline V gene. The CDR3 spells CASRQDYGQYF. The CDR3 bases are TGTGCCAGCAGGCAGGACTACGGGCAGTACTTC.

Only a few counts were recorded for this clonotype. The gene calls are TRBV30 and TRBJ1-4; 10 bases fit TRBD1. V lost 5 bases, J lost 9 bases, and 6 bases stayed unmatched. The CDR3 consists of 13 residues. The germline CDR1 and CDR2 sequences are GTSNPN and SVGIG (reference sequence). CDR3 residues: CAWAGQGKQKLFF. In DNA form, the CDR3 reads TGTGCCTGGGCGGGACAGGGGAAACAAAAACTGTTTTTT.

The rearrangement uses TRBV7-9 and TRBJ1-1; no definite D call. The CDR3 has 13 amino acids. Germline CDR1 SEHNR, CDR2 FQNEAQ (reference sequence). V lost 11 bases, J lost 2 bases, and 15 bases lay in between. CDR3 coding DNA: TGTGCCGAGATGAGGGCAGCCAACACTGAAGCTTTCTTT. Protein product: CAEMRAANTEAFF.

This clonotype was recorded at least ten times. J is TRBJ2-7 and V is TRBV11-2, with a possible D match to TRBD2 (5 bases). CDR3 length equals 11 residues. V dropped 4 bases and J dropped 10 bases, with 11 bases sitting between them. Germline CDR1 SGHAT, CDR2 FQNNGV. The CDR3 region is CASSSRRLQYF. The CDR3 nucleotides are TGTGCCAGCAGCTCTCGGAGGCTACAGTACTTC.

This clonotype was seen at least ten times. The DNA of the CDR3 is TGCAGTGCTAGAGATGCTTGGACAGGCATCTACGAGCAGTACTTC. Protein sequence: CSARDAWTGIYEQYF. The chain recombines TRBV20-1 with TRBJ2-7; 7 bases match TRBD1. The J segment lost 3 bases and the V segment lost 0 bases, leaving 8 bases of the junction unmatched. Germline V gene data show CDR1 as DFQATT and CDR2 as SNEGSKA (reference sequence). The CDR3 is made up of 15 amino acids.

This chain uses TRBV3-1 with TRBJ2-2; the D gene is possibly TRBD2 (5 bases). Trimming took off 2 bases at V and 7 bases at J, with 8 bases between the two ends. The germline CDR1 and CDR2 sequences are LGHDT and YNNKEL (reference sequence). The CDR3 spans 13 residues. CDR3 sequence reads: CASSQLALGELFF. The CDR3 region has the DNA TGTGCCAGCAGCCAACTAGCCCTCGGGGAGCTGTTTTTT.

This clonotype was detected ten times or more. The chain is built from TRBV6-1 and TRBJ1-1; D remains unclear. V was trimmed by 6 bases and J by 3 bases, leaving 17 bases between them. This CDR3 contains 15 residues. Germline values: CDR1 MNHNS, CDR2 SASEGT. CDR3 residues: CASRVGSTHHTEAFF. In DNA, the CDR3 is TGTGCCAGCAGGGTAGGATCAACTCATCACACTGAAGCTTTCTTT.

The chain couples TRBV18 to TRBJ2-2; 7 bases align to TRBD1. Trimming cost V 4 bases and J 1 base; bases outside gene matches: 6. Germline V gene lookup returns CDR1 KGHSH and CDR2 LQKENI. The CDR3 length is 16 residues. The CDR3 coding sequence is TGTGCCAGCTCACTCCGACAGGGTGAGAACACCGGGGAGCTGTTTTTT. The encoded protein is CASSLRQGENTGELFF.

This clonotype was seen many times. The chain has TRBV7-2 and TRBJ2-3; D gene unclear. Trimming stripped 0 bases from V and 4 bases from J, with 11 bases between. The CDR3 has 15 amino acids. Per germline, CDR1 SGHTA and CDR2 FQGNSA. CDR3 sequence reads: CASSLAGLDADTQYF. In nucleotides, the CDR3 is TGTGCCAGCAGCTTAGCGGGGTTGGATGCAGATACGCAGTATTTT.

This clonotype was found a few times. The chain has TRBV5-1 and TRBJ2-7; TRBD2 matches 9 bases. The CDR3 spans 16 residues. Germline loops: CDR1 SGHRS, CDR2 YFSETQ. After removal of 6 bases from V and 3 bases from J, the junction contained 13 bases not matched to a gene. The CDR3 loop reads CASTFRTGTSFYEQYF. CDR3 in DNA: TGCGCCAGCACCTTCCGAACCGGGACTAGCTTCTACGAGCAGTACTTC.

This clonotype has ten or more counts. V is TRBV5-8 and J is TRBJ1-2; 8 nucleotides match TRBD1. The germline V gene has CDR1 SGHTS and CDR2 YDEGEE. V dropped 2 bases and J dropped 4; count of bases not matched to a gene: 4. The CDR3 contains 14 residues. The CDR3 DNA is TGTGCCAGCAGCTTCGACAGGGGAACCTATGGCTACACCTTC. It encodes CASSFDRGTYGYTF.

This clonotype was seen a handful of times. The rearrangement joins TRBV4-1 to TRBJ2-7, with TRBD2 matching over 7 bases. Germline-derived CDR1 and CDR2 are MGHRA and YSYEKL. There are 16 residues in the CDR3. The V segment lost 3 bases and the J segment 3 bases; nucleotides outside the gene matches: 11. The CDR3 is CASSQGRRSGNYEQYF. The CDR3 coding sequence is TGCGCCAGCAGCCAGGGGAGGAGGAGCGGGAACTACGAGCAGTACTTC.

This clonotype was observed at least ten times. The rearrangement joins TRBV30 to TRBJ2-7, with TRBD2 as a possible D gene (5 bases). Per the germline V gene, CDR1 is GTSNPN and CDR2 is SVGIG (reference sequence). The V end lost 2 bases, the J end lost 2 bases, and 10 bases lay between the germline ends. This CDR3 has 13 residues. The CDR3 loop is CAWSRDGPYEQYF. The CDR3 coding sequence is TGTGCCTGGAGTCGGGATGGACCCTACGAGCAGTACTTC.

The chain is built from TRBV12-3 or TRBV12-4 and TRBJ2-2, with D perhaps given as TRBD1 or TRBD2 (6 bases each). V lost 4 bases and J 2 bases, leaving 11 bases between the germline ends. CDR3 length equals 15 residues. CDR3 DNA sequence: TGTGCCAGCAGTTCGGGGGCGGGTAACACCGGGGAGCTGTTTTTT. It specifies CASSSGAGNTGELFF.

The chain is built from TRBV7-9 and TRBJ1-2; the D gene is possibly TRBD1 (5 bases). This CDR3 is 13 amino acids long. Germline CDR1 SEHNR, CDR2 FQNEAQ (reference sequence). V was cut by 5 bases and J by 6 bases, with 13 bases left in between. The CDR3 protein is CASSGTLWDGYTF. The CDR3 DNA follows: TGTGCCAGCAGCGGGACCCTCTGGGATGGCTACACCTTC.